One sample yielded the 2 T cell receptor beta chains listed below, sequenced in a study of CD8+ T cells in alopecia areata. Treatment: oral pan-JAK inhibitor, 5-10 mg twice daily. Reverse transcribed after extraction, RNA yielded cDNA as the sequencing template. Only in-frame clones appear in the TCRdb table, and some are missing; sequencing was by immunoSEQ multiplex PCR. Altogether 130,000 to 150,000 clones are present, approximately 80% being singletons, with the ten largest covering roughly 25%. This specimen was CD8+ T cells sorted from blood, taken at week 4, from a patient treated with tofacitinib. The receptors derive from a human donor with alopecia areata.

The chain recombines TRBV6-5 with TRBJ1-3; the match to TRBD1 covers 7 bases. Germline V gives CDR1 MNHEY, CDR2 SVGAGI. Trimming took 2 bases from V and 1 from J; bases not matched to a gene: 5. The CDR3 extends over 16 amino acids. The CDR3 DNA follows: TGTGCCAGCAGTTACGGTCCGGGACAGTCTGGAAACACCATATATTTT. This codes for CASSYGPGQSGNTIYF.

V and J are TRBV13 and TRBJ2-6, with 7 positions matching TRBD1. This CDR3 comprises 17 residues. The J segment lost 0 bases and the V segment lost 5 bases, leaving 7 bases of the junction unmatched. Germline V gene lookup returns CDR1 PRHDT and CDR2 FYEKMQ (reference sequence). The DNA of the CDR3 is TGTGCCAGCAGCCGGACAGGTGACCACTCTGGGGCCAACGTCCTGACTTTC. Its translation: CASSRTGDHSGANVLTF. Drawing the rest from reference TRBV13 and TRBJ2-6, the complete variable domain is AAGVIQSPRHLIKEKRETATLKCYPIPRHDTVYWYQQGPGQDPQFLISFYEKMQSDKGSIPDRFSAQQFSDYHSELNMSSLELGDSALYFCASSRTGDHSGANVLTFGAGSRLTVL.